These T cell receptor beta chains were read from a single sample in a study of cytomegalovirus exposure and HLA in healthy donors. TCRdb's table, derived via immunoSEQ multiplex PCR, lists solely in-frame clones and lacks some. The sample includes approximately 110,000 clones, just under 75% of them seen just once. Sequenced input: PBMCs. The receptor set was obtained from a man in his 60s in good health and CMV-seropositive. Both conserved end residues are part of each CDR3. A D gene is named only where the DNA matches it firmly. Expanded clones get a size class; other rows say once, few or many, or leave the size out.

>TRBD2|TRBJ2-3|-|TRBV5-1
CASSLGASGRITDTQYF
TGCGCCAGCAGCTTGGGAGCTAGCGGGCGGATCACAGATACGCAGTATTTT
>-|TRBJ2-5|-|TRBV11-3
CASSLNQEETQYF
TGTGCCAGCAGCTTAAATCAGGAAGAGACCCAGTACTTC
>-|TRBJ2-2|once|TRBV6-4
CASSGEGRGTGELFF
TGTGCCAGCAGTGGTGAGGGCCGAGGCACCGGGGAGCTGTTTTTT
>-|TRBJ1-2|-|TRBV6-5
CASSSGVGYTF
TGTGCCAGCAGTTCAGGGGTAGGCTACACCTTC
>-|TRBJ2-7|-|TRBV6-1
CASSERRTDHF
TGTGCCAGCAGTGAAAGGAGGACGGATCACTTC
>-|TRBJ2-4|-|TRBV21-1
CASSKVGSSKNIQYF
TGTGCCAGCAGCAAAGTGGGTAGCTCTAAAAACATTCAGTACTTC
>-|TRBJ2-5|few|TRBV28
CASSDRPDGDQYF
TGTGCCAGCAGTGACAGACCGGATGGAGACCAGTACTTC
>-|TRBJ2-5|few|TRBV7-9
CASSRRGQETQYF
TGTGCCAGCAGCCGCCGGGGCCAAGAGACCCAGTACTTC
>-|TRBJ2-1|few|TRBV6-1
CASSEQSSSYNEQFF
TGTGCCAGCAGTGAACAATCGAGCTCCTACAATGAGCAGTTCTTC
>-|TRBJ1-6|-|TRBV27
CASSTNGNSPLHF
TGTGCCAGCAGTACGAACGGGAATTCACCCCTCCACTTT
>-|TRBJ2-3|-|TRBV6-1
CASSESIGGGPDTQYF
TGTGCCAGCAGTGAATCGATAGGGGGTGGCCCAGATACGCAGTATTTT
>-|TRBJ1-6|-|TRBV2
CASSEGQANESPLHF
TGTGCCAGCAGTGAAGGTCAGGCAAATGAGTCACCCCTCCACTTT
>-|TRBJ1-1|-|TRBV18
CASSPEVRNTEAFF
TGTGCCAGCTCCCCCGAGGTTCGAAACACTGAAGCTTTCTTT
>TRBD1|TRBJ2-7|-|TRBV5-4
CASSRQGGGYEQYF
TGTGCCAGCAGCCGACAGGGGGGTGGGTACGAGCAGTACTTC
>TRBD1|TRBJ1-1|-|TRBV28
CASARQGARDTEAFF
TGTGCCAGCGCAAGACAGGGGGCGCGGGACACTGAAGCTTTCTTT
>-|TRBJ1-4|-|TRBV11-2
CASSRNPGSDEKLFF
TGTGCCAGCAGCCGCAACCCGGGATCGGATGAAAAACTGTTTTTT
>-|TRBJ2-5|once|TRBV11-2
CASSSTPSAGLRYF
TGTGCCAGCAGCTCCACACCTTCCGCAGGCCTACGTTACTTC
>TRBD2|TRBJ2-3|-|TRBV7-2
CASSHRAGGSTDTQYF
TGTGCCAGCAGCCACAGAGCGGGGGGTTCCACAGATACGCAGTATTTT
>-|TRBJ2-2|-|TRBV7-9
CASSLGSLNTGELFF
TGTGCCAGCAGCTTAGGTTCTCTGAACACCGGGGAGCTGTTTTTT